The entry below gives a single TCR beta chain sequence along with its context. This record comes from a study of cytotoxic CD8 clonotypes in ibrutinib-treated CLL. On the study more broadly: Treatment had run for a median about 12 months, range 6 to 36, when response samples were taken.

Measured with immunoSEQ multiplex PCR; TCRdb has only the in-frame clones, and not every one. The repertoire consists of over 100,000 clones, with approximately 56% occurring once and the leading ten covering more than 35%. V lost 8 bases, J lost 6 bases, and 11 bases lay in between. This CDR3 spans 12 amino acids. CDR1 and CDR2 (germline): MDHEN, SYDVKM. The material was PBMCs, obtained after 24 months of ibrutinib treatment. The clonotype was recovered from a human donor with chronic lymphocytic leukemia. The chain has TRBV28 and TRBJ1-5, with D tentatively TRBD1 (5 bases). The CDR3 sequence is CASSPGGQPQHF. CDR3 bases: TGTGCCAGCTCCCCCGGGGGTCAGCCCCAGCATTTT.